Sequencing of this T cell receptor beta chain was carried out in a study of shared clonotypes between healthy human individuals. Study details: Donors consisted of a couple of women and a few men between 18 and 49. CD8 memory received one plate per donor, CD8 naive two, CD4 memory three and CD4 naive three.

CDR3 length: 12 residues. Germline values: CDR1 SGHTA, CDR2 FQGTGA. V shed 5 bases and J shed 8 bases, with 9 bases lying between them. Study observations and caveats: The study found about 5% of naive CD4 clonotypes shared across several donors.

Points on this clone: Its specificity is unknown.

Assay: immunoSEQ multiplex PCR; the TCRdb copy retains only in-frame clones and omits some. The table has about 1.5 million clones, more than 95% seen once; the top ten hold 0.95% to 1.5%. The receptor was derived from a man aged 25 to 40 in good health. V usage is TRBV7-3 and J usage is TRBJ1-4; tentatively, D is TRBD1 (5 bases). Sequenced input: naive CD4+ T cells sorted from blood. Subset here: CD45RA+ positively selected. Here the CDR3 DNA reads TGTGCCAGCAGCCGGCGGGGGGAAAAACTGTTTTTT. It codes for CASSRRGEKLFF.